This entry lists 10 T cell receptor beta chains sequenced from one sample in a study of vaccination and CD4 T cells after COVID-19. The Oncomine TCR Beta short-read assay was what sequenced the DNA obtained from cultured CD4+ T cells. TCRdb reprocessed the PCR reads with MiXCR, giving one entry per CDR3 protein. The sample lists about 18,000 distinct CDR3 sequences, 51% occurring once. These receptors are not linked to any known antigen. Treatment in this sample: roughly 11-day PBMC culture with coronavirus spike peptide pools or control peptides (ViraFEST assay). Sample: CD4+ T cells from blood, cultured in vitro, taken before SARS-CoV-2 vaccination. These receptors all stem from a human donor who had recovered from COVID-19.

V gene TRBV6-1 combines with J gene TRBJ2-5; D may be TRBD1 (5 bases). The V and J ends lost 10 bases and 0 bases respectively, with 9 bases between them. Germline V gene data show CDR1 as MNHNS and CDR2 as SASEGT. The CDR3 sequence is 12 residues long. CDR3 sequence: CATQENQETQYF. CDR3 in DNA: TGTGCCACACAGGAGAACCAAGAGACCCAGTACTTC.

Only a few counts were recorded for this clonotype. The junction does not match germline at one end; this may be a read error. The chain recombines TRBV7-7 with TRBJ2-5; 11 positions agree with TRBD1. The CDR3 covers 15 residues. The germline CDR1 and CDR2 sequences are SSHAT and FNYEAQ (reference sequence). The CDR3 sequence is CASSAGQGGQETQYF. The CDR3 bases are TGTGCTAGCAGCGCGGGACAGGGGGGACAAGAGACCCAGTACTTC.

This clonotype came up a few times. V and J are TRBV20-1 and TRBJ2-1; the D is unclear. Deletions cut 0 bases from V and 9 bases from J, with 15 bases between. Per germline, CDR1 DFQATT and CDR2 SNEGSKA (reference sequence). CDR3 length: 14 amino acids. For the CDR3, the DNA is TGCAGTGCTAGAGATCCTCTAGTCCAAGGTGAGCAGTTCTTC. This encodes CSARDPLVQGEQFF.

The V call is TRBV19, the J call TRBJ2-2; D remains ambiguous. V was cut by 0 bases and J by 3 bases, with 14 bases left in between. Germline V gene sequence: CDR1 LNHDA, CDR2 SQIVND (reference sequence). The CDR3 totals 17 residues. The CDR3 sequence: CASSIDKAYYDTGELFF. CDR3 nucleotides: TGTGCCAGTAGTATAGATAAGGCGTACTATGACACCGGGGAGCTGTTTTTT.

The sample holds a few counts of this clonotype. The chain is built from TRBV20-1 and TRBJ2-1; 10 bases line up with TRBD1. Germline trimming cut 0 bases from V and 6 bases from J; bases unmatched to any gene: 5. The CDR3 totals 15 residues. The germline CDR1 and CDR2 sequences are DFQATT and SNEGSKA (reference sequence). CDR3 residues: CSARDLGTGVNEQFF. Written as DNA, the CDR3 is TGCAGTGCTAGAGATCTCGGGACAGGGGTCAATGAGCAGTTCTTC.

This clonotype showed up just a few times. The DNA of the CDR3 is TGTGCCAGCAGCTTAGGAGGTCCCCTAAACACATCACCCCTCCACTTT. This encodes CASSLGGPLNTSPLHF. The chain combines TRBV7-9 with TRBJ1-6; D gene uncertain. The CDR3 contains 16 residues. The V and J ends lost 1 base and 10 bases respectively, with 17 bases between them. CDR1 and CDR2 from the germline V gene are SEHNR and FQNEAQ (reference sequence).

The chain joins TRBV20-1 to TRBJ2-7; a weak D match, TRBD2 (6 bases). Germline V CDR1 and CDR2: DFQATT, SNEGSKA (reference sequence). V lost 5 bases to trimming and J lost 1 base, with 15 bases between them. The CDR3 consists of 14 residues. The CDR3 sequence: CSAWGGSGSYEQYF. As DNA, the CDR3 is TGCAGTGCTTGGGGTGGGAGCGGGTCCTACGAGCAGTACTTC.

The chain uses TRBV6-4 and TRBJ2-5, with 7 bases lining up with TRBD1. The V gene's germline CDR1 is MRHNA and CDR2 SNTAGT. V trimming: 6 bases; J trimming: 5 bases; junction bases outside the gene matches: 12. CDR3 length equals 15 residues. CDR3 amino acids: CASRYSPGTDETQYF. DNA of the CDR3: TGTGCCAGCAGGTACAGTCCCGGGACAGATGAGACCCAGTACTTC.

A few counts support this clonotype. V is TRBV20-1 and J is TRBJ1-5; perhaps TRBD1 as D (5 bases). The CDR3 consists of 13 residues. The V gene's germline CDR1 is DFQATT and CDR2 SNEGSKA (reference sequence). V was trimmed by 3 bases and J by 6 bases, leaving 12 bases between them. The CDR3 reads CSARRDSPQPQHF. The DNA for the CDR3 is TGCAGTGCTAGGAGGGACTCCCCTCAGCCCCAGCATTTT.

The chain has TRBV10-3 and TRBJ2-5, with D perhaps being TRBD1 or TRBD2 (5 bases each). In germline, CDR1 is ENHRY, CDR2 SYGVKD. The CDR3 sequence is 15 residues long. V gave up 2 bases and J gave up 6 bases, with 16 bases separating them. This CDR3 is CAISEPGRSRKTQYF. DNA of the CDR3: TGTGCCATCAGTGAGCCGGGACGGTCGAGAAAGACCCAGTACTTC.